This T cell receptor beta chain derives from a study of Ad26.COV2.S vaccination and SARS-CoV-2 variants. Background on the study: Dosing was one shot or two shots 56 days apart. Regarding the study as a whole: Vaccine and placebo recipients had comparable breadth of non-spike TCRs.

Germline CDR1 and CDR2: LNHDA and SQIVND (reference sequence). The germline V and J ends were trimmed by 7 bases and 0 bases, with 11 bases remaining between them. This CDR3 region has 14 residues. Turning to this clone: What it binds is unknown.

The treatment denotes: around 19 received Ad26.COV2.S at low or high dose, single or two shots; roughly five received placebo; per-sample allocation not given. Specimens were obtained on day 63 following the first vaccine or placebo injection. Vaccine was an Ad26 vector expressing Wuhan-strain SARS-CoV-2 spike. Some clones are missing from TCRdb's copy, which holds only in-frame ones; the method was immunoSEQ multiplex PCR. The sample has just over 350,000 clones; about 85% are singletons. Sequences were derived from peripheral blood, sampled in a trial of Ad26.COV2.S vaccine versus placebo. The chain has TRBV19 and TRBJ2-3; D not certain. The TCR comes from a person between 18 and 59 years old who received the Ad26.COV2.S COVID-19 vaccine or a placebo. The CDR3 DNA is TGTGCCAGTACTCGGACGGTTAGCACAGATACGCAGTATTTT. It codes for CASTRTVSTDTQYF.